This TCR beta chain derives from a study of T cell responses to AZD1222 COVID-19 vaccine. Study-level points and caveats: Receipt of two AZD1222 doses was followed by a rise in Spike-specific TCR breadth and depth. Scientists sampled the repertoires only once the peak T cell response had passed. Spike-spanning, vaccine-associated CD4 TCRs were dominant at 160-218 and 743-854.

With regard to this clone: Antigen unknown.

Clones were sequenced by immunoSEQ multiplex PCR, and TCRdb holds only the in-frame ones, with some missing. The repertoire holds fewer than 150,000 clones, with 80% to 95% as singletons. Germline V lookup: CDR1 LGHDT, CDR2 YNNKEL (reference sequence). Trimming pared 0 bases from V and 0 bases from J, leaving 9 bases between. The CDR3 contains 16 residues. The chain employs TRBV3-1 (or the pseudogene TRBV3-2) and TRBJ2-1; tentative D call: TRBD2 (6 bases). The TCR originated in an adult in good health. Sequencing was performed on peripheral blood, taken on day 0 of AZD1222 vaccination. The CDR3 coding sequence is TGTGCCAGCAGCCAAGATGCGGGGAGCTCCTACAATGAGCAGTTCTTC. This codes for CASSQDAGSSYNEQFF.